A selection of T cell receptor beta chains follows, all from one sample in a study of post-analysis software for immune sequencing data. TCRdb reprocessed the PCR reads with MiXCR, giving one entry per CDR3 protein. The sample shows more than 450,000 distinct CDR3 sequences, roughly 47% of them seen only once. The sequencing input was blood. These receptors were taken from a girl aged 5 to 17 with multiple sclerosis. Both conserved end residues are part of each CDR3. D genes are given only for firm matches. Size is stated for part of the rows, as once, few or many counts, or as a class when the clone is expanded.

CDR3aa: CASSVGLAGVSEYF; CDR3nt: TGTGCCAGCAGTGTGGGACTAGCGGGAGTCTCGGAGTATTTT; d_gene: TRBD2; abundance: few; v_gene: TRBV2; j_gene: TRBJ2-3
CDR3aa: CASRPGTVILEQYF; CDR3nt: TGTGCCAGCAGACCCGGGACAGTTATCCTCGAGCAGTACTTC; d_gene: TRBD1; abundance: -; v_gene: TRBV7-8; j_gene: TRBJ2-7
CDR3aa: CASSPSGQLNEKLFF; CDR3nt: TGTGCCAGCTCACCCTCCGGGCAGCTTAATGAAAAACTGTTTTTT; d_gene: -; abundance: once; v_gene: TRBV18; j_gene: TRBJ1-4
CDR3aa: CASSPGQGGQPQHF; CDR3nt: TGCGCCAGCAGCCCGGGACAGGGAGGACAGCCCCAGCATTTT; d_gene: TRBD1; abundance: many; v_gene: TRBV5-1; j_gene: TRBJ1-5
CDR3aa: CSARERLAGTHEQYF; CDR3nt: TGCAGTGCTAGAGAGAGATTAGCGGGAACACACGAGCAGTACTTC; d_gene: TRBD2; abundance: -; v_gene: TRBV20-1; j_gene: TRBJ2-7
CDR3aa: CASSPGQGKGLGQFF; CDR3nt: TGCGCCAGCAGCCCGGGACAGGGGAAGGGATTGGGGCAGTTCTTC; d_gene: TRBD1; abundance: -; v_gene: TRBV5-1; j_gene: TRBJ2-1
CDR3aa: CASSPGTSGRNEQYF; CDR3nt: TGTGCCAGCAGCCCAGGGACTAGCGGGAGGAACGAGCAGTACTTC; d_gene: TRBD2; abundance: few; v_gene: TRBV9; j_gene: TRBJ2-7
CDR3aa: CASILAGVNEQYF; CDR3nt: TGTGCCAGCATACTAGCGGGAGTTAATGAGCAGTACTTC; d_gene: TRBD2; abundance: -; v_gene: TRBV7-9; j_gene: TRBJ2-5
CDR3aa: CSARDGRGGSDYYQPQHF; CDR3nt: TGCAGTGCTAGAGATGGTAGAGGGGGGTCCGATTACTATCAGCCCCAGCATTTT; d_gene: -; abundance: -; v_gene: TRBV20-1; j_gene: TRBJ1-5
CDR3aa: CASSQMKGWSNEQFF; CDR3nt: TGTGCCAGCAGCCAAATGAAGGGGTGGTCCAATGAGCAGTTCTTC; d_gene: -; abundance: -; v_gene: TRBV3-1; j_gene: TRBJ2-1
CDR3aa: CASSEEQETQYF; CDR3nt: TGTGCCAGCAGTGAAGAGCAAGAGACCCAGTACTTC; d_gene: -; abundance: -; v_gene: TRBV2; j_gene: TRBJ2-5
CDR3aa: CASSLAGEYEQYF; CDR3nt: TGTGCCAGCAGCTTAGCAGGGGAATACGAGCAGTACTTC; d_gene: -; abundance: few; v_gene: TRBV7-9; j_gene: TRBJ2-7
CDR3aa: CASSLGGRGSYEQFF; CDR3nt: TGTGCCAGCAGCTTAGGAGGGAGGGGCTCATATGAGCAGTTCTTC; d_gene: TRBD2; abundance: -; v_gene: TRBV11-2; j_gene: TRBJ2-1
CDR3aa: CSARVAGLSYEQYF; CDR3nt: TGCAGTGCTAGAGTAGCGGGACTCTCCTACGAGCAGTACTTC; d_gene: TRBD2; abundance: few; v_gene: TRBV20-1; j_gene: TRBJ2-7
CDR3aa: CASIQAGADTQYF; CDR3nt: TGTGCCAGCATACAAGCGGGGGCGGATACGCAGTATTTT; d_gene: TRBD2; abundance: -; v_gene: TRBV2; j_gene: TRBJ2-3
CDR3aa: CASSPRTSGDGDTQYF; CDR3nt: TGTGCCAGCAGCCCCCGGACTAGCGGGGACGGGGATACGCAGTATTTT; d_gene: TRBD2; abundance: -; v_gene: TRBV7-6; j_gene: TRBJ2-3
CDR3aa: CSVGQGWYEQYF; CDR3nt: TGCAGCGTGGGACAGGGTTGGTACGAGCAGTACTTC; d_gene: TRBD1; abundance: once; v_gene: TRBV29-1; j_gene: TRBJ2-7
CDR3aa: CASSQDGEAFF; CDR3nt: TGTGCCAGCAGCCAAGATGGTGAAGCTTTCTTT; d_gene: -; abundance: -; v_gene: TRBV4-2; j_gene: TRBJ1-1
CDR3aa: CASSLGGEGNTEAFF; CDR3nt: TGTGCCAGCAGTTTGGGGGGGGAGGGTAACACTGAAGCTTTCTTT; d_gene: -; abundance: -; v_gene: TRBV12-3/TRBV12-4; j_gene: TRBJ1-1
CDR3aa: CASSYARQGARNIQYF; CDR3nt: TGTGCCAGCAGCTACGCTCGACAGGGGGCGAGAAACATTCAGTACTTC; d_gene: TRBD1; abundance: -; v_gene: TRBV7-8; j_gene: TRBJ2-4
CDR3aa: CASLLSGQGRETEAFF; CDR3nt: TGTGCCAGTCTGCTATCCGGACAGGGGAGGGAAACTGAAGCTTTCTTT; d_gene: TRBD1; abundance: once; v_gene: TRBV5-6; j_gene: TRBJ1-1
CDR3aa: CSARNSRDSNQPQHF; CDR3nt: TGCAGTGCTAGAAACAGCAGGGACAGCAATCAGCCCCAGCATTTT; d_gene: -; abundance: -; v_gene: TRBV20-1; j_gene: TRBJ1-5
CDR3aa: CASSPGQLINQPQHF; CDR3nt: TGTGCCAGCAGCCCGGGACAACTGATTAATCAGCCCCAGCATTTT; d_gene: -; abundance: few; v_gene: TRBV3-1; j_gene: TRBJ1-5
CDR3aa: CASSLGLQETQYF; CDR3nt: TGCGCCAGCAGCTTGGGACTCCAAGAGACCCAGTACTTC; d_gene: -; abundance: many; v_gene: TRBV5-1; j_gene: TRBJ2-5
CDR3aa: CASSKTGTGAYEQYF; CDR3nt: TGTGCCAGCAGTAAAACCGGGACAGGGGCCTACGAGCAGTACTTC; d_gene: TRBD1; abundance: -; v_gene: TRBV6-6; j_gene: TRBJ2-7
CDR3aa: CASSQDWAGVYNEQFF; CDR3nt: TGCGCCAGCAGCCAAGATTGGGCGGGAGTGTACAATGAGCAGTTCTTC; d_gene: TRBD2; abundance: -; v_gene: TRBV4-1; j_gene: TRBJ2-1
CDR3aa: CSAGSGQGYSNYGYTF; CDR3nt: TGCAGCGCCGGTTCGGGACAGGGATACTCAAACTATGGCTACACCTTC; d_gene: TRBD1; abundance: few; v_gene: TRBV29-1; j_gene: TRBJ1-2
CDR3aa: CASSIQGDEQYF; CDR3nt: TGTGCCAGCAGTATACAGGGGGACGAGCAGTACTTC; d_gene: TRBD1; abundance: few; v_gene: TRBV6-5; j_gene: TRBJ2-7
CDR3aa: CSAEASGGYTF; CDR3nt: TGCAGTGCAGAGGCTTCGGGTGGCTACACCTTC; d_gene: -; abundance: -; v_gene: TRBV20-1; j_gene: TRBJ1-2
CDR3aa: CATRQGREYGEQFF; CDR3nt: TGTGCCACGAGACAGGGGCGGGAGTATGGTGAGCAGTTCTTC; d_gene: -; abundance: -; v_gene: TRBV2; j_gene: TRBJ2-1
CDR3aa: CASSLGTGSYGQYF; CDR3nt: TGTGCCAGCAGTTTAGGGACAGGGAGCTACGGACAGTACTTC; d_gene: TRBD1; abundance: -; v_gene: TRBV12-3/TRBV12-4; j_gene: TRBJ2-5
CDR3aa: CASSVAGWGGSVAHNEQFF; CDR3nt: TGTGCCAGCAGCGTAGCTGGGTGGGGCGGGAGCGTAGCCCACAATGAGCAGTTCTTC; d_gene: TRBD2; abundance: -; v_gene: TRBV9; j_gene: TRBJ2-1
CDR3aa: CASSLTGGYNEQFF; CDR3nt: TGTGCCAGCAGCTTAACGGGGGGATACAATGAGCAGTTCTTC; d_gene: TRBD2; abundance: many; v_gene: TRBV11-3; j_gene: TRBJ2-1